This T cell receptor beta chain was sequenced during a study of regulatory T cells in long-lasting Graves disease. Researchers made TCR beta libraries by using iRepertoire HTBI primers and running Arm-PCR on CDR3 regions. One entry per CDR3 protein results from TCRdb running MiXCR on the multiplex PCR reads. In the table there are about 400,000 distinct CDR3 sequences, 15% to 20% of which are singletons. Study observations and caveats: Newly diagnosed patients had higher TCR diversity than persistent Graves' patients did.

The time point is: newly diagnosed GD, antithyroid drugs for less than 3 months. Making the TCR library involved RNA that had been extracted from PBMCs. Regarding this clonotype: What it binds is not known.

In addition, the sample was reused for a study of T cells in Graves' hyperthyroidism and ophthalmopathy. This second report adds: The majority of expanded thyroid clonotypes above 0.001 also appeared in blood.

The sample in question was peripheral blood mononuclear cells (PBMCs), obtained at new diagnosis, from a patient treated with antithyroid drugs. This receptor was identified in a woman in her late teens or twenties with Graves disease.

This CDR3 reads CASTWRETMDTQYF. The CDR3, as DNA: TGTGCCAGCACCTGGCGGGAGACTATGGATACGCAGTATTTT. The J gene is TRBJ2-3, the V gene TRBV7-9; 7 bases line up with TRBD2. In germline, CDR1 is SEHNR, CDR2 FQNEAQ (reference sequence). Trimming took 7 bases from V and 6 from J; bases not matched to a gene: 10. The CDR3 contains 14 residues.